These T cell receptor beta chains were read from a single sample in a study of T cells in Graves' hyperthyroidism and ophthalmopathy. TCRdb recomputed calls from the multiplex PCR reads with MiXCR, one row per CDR3 protein. This table has more than 300,000 distinct CDR3 sequences, about 14% appearing once. Source material: blood. The receptors derive from an older woman with Graves' hyperthyroidism. Both conserved end residues are part of each CDR3. Each record gives: clone size, D gene, J gene, V gene, CDR3 length, CDR3 DNA, CDR3 protein. D genes are given only for firm matches. Only part of the rows carry a size: once, few, many, or a class if the clone is expanded.

. TRBD1 TRBJ2-6 TRBV19 22 TGTGCCAGTAGTATACAGCAGGGACAGGGCTTCGGGGGAGGTTCTGGGGCCAACGTCCTGACTTTC CASSIQQGQGFGGGSGANVLTF
. TRBD1 TRBJ1-2 TRBV20-1 14 TGCAGTGCTGACCGGGACAGGGCTCCTTATGGCTACACCTTC CSADRDRAPYGYTF
many . TRBJ1-1 TRBV5-1 15 TGCGCCAGCAGCTTGCTAACCAGATGGGGCACTGAAGCTTTCTTT CASSLLTRWGTEAFF
. . TRBJ2-5 TRBV4-1 16 TGCGCCAGCAGCCAACAACCCTGGAGAGACCAAGAGACCCAGTACTTC CASSQQPWRDQETQYF
. TRBD2 TRBJ2-7 TRBV11-2 15 TGTGCCAGCAGCTTATATGGTAGCGGGAGCTACGAGCAGTACTTC CASSLYGSGSYEQYF
. TRBD2 TRBJ2-1 TRBV20-1 14 TGCAGTGCTGCGACTAGCGGGGCCTACAATGAGCAGTTCTTC CSAATSGAYNEQFF
. . TRBJ2-5 TRBV6-1 13 TGTGCCAGCACGGCAGGGAGTGGAGAGACCCAGTACTTC CASTAGSGETQYF
many . TRBJ2-7 TRBV11-3 14 TGTGCCAGCAGCCCGACCGCGAGCTCCTACGAGCAGTACTTC CASSPTASSYEQYF
few TRBD2 TRBJ2-5 TRBV5-8 17 TGTGCCAGCAGCCCCGGACTAGCGGGGGCCTCGCAAGAGACCCAGTACTTC CASSPGLAGASQETQYF
many . TRBJ2-1 TRBV2 15 . CASILGQAVSNEQFF
. . TRBJ2-5 TRBV5-1 14 TGCGCCAGCAGCTTGGGGAGAGCCCAAGAGACCCAGTACTTC CASSLGRAQETQYF
many . TRBJ1-4 TRBV2 14 TGTGCCAGCAGTCTTCAGGGGCGAACTGAAAAACTGTTTTTT CASSLQGRTEKLFF
. . TRBJ2-2 TRBV14 14 TGTGCCAGCAGCCGGATGGCGAACACCGGGGAGCTGTTTTTT CASSRMANTGELFF
few TRBD1 TRBJ1-4 TRBV5-6 16 TGTGCCAGCAGCGGGGACAGTGGAGGCACTAATGAAAAACTGTTTTTT CASSGDSGGTNEKLFF
many . TRBJ2-7 TRBV5-1 14 TGCGCCAGCAGCGTCGGGACACCTTCCTACGAGCAGTACTTC CASSVGTPSYEQYF
many TRBD2 TRBJ2-7 TRBV20-1 13 TGCAGTGCTAGAGCCCCGCGGGAGTACGAGCAGTACTTC CSARAPREYEQYF
. TRBD1 TRBJ2-7 TRBV18 15 TGTGCCAGCTCACCTCAGGGGGAGAGCTCCTACGAGCAGTACTTC CASSPQGESSYEQYF
many TRBD1 TRBJ1-1 TRBV11-2 14 TGTGCCAGCAGCGGAGGGACAGTGAACACTGAAGCTTTCTTT CASSGGTVNTEAFF
. . TRBJ1-3 TRBV4-1 17 TGCGCCAGCAGCCAAAGCGGGGGAAGGGGGACTGGAAACACCATATATTTT CASSQSGGRGTGNTIYF
many . TRBJ2-5 TRBV20-1 10 TGCAGTCCGTCCCGGGAGACCCAGTACTTC CSPSRETQYF
. . TRBJ1-1 TRBV19 14 TGTGCCAGTAGTATAATGGGGGGTGACACTGAAGCTTTCTTT CASSIMGGDTEAFF
many . TRBJ2-5 TRBV11-3 14 TGTGCCAGCAAAGTGGTCCACCTCCAAGAGACCCAGTACTTC CASKVVHLQETQYF
many . TRBJ1-2 TRBV7-9 13 TGTGCCAGCAGCAATGGACAGAACTATGGCTACACCTTC CASSNGQNYGYTF
. . TRBJ2-5 TRBV5-1 15 TGCGCCAGCAGCCGATCCGGGACTCTTCCGGAGACCCAGTACTTC CASSRSGTLPETQYF
many TRBD1 TRBJ2-7 TRBV11-3 15 TGTGCCAGCAGCCTAAGACAGGGGGCAACCTACGAGCAGTACTTC CASSLRQGATYEQYF
many TRBD1 TRBJ2-1 TRBV28 18 TGTGCCAGCAGTTTTTACGGACAGGGGACCCATTCCTACAATGAGCAGTTCTTC CASSFYGQGTHSYNEQFF
many . TRBJ2-7 TRBV7-2 14 TGTGCCAGCAGCTTAAGCGGCCTAAACTACGAGCAGTACTTC CASSLSGLNYEQYF
many . TRBJ2-1 TRBV18 14 TGTGCCAGCTCACCAGTGGTCACCTACAATGAGCAGTTCTTC CASSPVVTYNEQFF
. . TRBJ2-7 TRBV7-8 15 TGTGCCAGCAGCTCACTTTGGCAGGGGACCTACGAGCAGTACTTC CASSSLWQGTYEQYF
. . TRBJ2-1 TRBV7-2 16 TGTGCCAGCAGCTGGGGGGACTCACGGACCTACAATGAGCAGTTCTTC CASSWGDSRTYNEQFF
many . TRBJ2-3 TRBV24-1 18 TGTGCCACCAGTGATCGATTAAACCAGGGAGCTATAGGAGATACGCAGTATTTT CATSDRLNQGAIGDTQYF
. . TRBJ2-3 TRBV5-4 15 TGTGCCAGCAGCTTGGGGCTAGCAACCCCAGATACGCAGTATTTT CASSLGLATPDTQYF
. TRBD2 TRBJ2-7 TRBV28 13 TGTGCCAGCAGCCGACTAGCTCCCTACGAGCAGTACTTC CASSRLAPYEQYF
few . TRBJ1-1 TRBV7-9 17 TGTGCCAGCAGCTTACTGCGTCGGGACCCAGAAAACACTGAAGCTTTCTTT CASSLLRRDPENTEAFF
many . TRBJ2-7 TRBV7-2 13 TGTGCCAGCAGCTTAGATACTTTTTTGGAGCAGTACTTC CASSLDTFLEQYF
many . TRBJ1-4 TRBV18 17 TGTGCCAGCTCACCACCGAATTCGAGGGGTGGTAATGAAAAACTGTTTTTT CASSPPNSRGGNEKLFF
few . TRBJ2-3 TRBV12-3/TRBV12-4 13 TGTGCCAGCGGTCGGTTCGGGTCAGATACGCAGTATTTT CASGRFGSDTQYF
many . TRBJ2-1 TRBV5-1 13 TGCGCCAGCAGCTTTAACTACGACGATGAGCAGTTCTTC CASSFNYDDEQFF
. . TRBJ1-2 TRBV29-1 12 TGCAGCGTTGGCGACAGGAGCTATGGCTACACCTTC CSVGDRSYGYTF
many TRBD2 TRBJ2-1 TRBV20-1 14 TGCAGTGCAATTACTAGCGGGAGAGGGAATGAGCAGTTCTTC CSAITSGRGNEQFF
many . TRBJ2-1 TRBV30 15 TGTGCCTGGAGTGTAGGGCAGGGTAGCTACAATGAGCAGTTCTTC CAWSVGQGSYNEQFF